The TCR beta chain described here comes from a study of blood T cell repertoires in COVID-19. Study background: Samples representing acute and convalescent COVID-19 were sourced from the United States, Italy and Spain. Nucleic acid was either cDNA or gDNA, and it came from T cells, B-cell-depleted T cells, or PBMCs.

The germline CDR1 and CDR2 sequences are MGHRA and YSYEKL. The CDR3 totals 14 residues. J was trimmed by 7 bases and V by 2 bases; bases with no gene match: 2. While infection was still active, Seattle patients were enrolled and then followed longitudinally. The repertoire was sequenced with immunoSEQ multiplex PCR; TCRdb's copy has only in-frame clones and lacks some. The sample records more than 250,000 clones, 88% being singletons. The genes are TRBV4-1 and TRBJ1-6; TRBD1 agrees at 7 bases. Sequencing was done on a sample of peripheral blood. The sequence came from a woman aged 25 to 39 with COVID-19, enrolled during active disease. CDR3 protein: CASSQNRGNSPLHF. The CDR3 DNA reads as TGCGCCAGCAGCCAAAACAGGGGCAATTCACCCCTCCACTTT.